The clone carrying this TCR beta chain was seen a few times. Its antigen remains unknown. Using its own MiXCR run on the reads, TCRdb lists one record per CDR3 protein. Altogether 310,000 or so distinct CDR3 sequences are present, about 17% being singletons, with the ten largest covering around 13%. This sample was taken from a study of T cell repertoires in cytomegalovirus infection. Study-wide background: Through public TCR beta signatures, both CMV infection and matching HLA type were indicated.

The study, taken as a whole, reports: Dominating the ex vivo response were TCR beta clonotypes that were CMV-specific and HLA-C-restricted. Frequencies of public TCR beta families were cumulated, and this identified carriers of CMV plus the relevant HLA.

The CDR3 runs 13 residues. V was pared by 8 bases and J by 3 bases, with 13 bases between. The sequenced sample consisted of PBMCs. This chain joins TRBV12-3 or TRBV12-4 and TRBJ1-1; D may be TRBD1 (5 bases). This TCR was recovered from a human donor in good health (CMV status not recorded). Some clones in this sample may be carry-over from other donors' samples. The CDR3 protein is CASAQGPDTEAFF. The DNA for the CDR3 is TGTGCCAGCGCCCAGGGCCCGGACACTGAAGCTTTCTTT.